This T cell receptor (beta chain) was obtained from a study of T cell responses to AZD1222 COVID-19 vaccine. With V trimmed by 5 bases and J by 5 bases, 10 bases remained unmatched. Germline-derived CDR1 and CDR2 are MNHEY and SMNVEV (reference sequence). The CDR3 totals 15 residues. Clones were sequenced by immunoSEQ multiplex PCR, and TCRdb holds only the in-frame ones, with some missing. The sample has 120,000 to 150,000 clones, 88% seen once. Here the sequenced sample was peripheral blood, taken 28 days after the second AZD1222 dose. This chain joins TRBV27 and TRBJ2-3; 7 nucleotides line up with TRBD2. The sequence was obtained from an adult who received the AZD1222 COVID-19 vaccine. The DNA of the CDR3 is TGTGCCAGCAGTCCGGGGGAGGGCCGGGAAGATACGCAGTATTTT. This sequence encodes CASSPGEGREDTQYF.